This T cell receptor (beta chain) was recovered during a study of OX40 agonist ivuxolimab in advanced cancers. Study-wide background: Previous treatment with anti-PD-1, anti-PD-L1 or anti-CTLA-4 therapy was allowed; roughly 40% had received some. Partial responses were observed in three patients, of whom one had hepatocellular carcinoma and two had cutaneous melanoma.

Study conclusions and caveats: Partial responders treated at 0.1-3.0 mg/kg exhibited clonal expansion among the lowest measured. Both CD4+ and CD8+ T cell populations in blood had undergone clonal expansion by week 6 at 0.1 to 3.0 mg/kg.

Germline CDR1 and CDR2: SGHTA and FQGNSA. The V gene end was trimmed by 2 bases and the J gene end by 5 bases; junction bases not matched to a gene: 8. The CDR3 covers 15 residues. Note on this clone: Its cognate antigen is unknown.

Profiled with immunoSEQ multiplex PCR; TCRdb holds only in-frame clones, not every one. The sample has approximately 28,000 clones, approximately 84% seen once. V and J are TRBV7-2 and TRBJ2-7, with TRBD2 matching 8 bases. The material was CD4+ or CD8+ T cells sorted from blood, obtained in a trial of the OX40 agonist ivuxolimab. This TCR was recovered from an adult with an advanced solid tumor such as melanoma, head and neck, liver or kidney cancer. CDR3 DNA: TGTGCCAGCAGCTTATGGGGCGGGGGGAACGACGAGCAGTACTTC. Translated, it gives CASSLWGGGNDEQYF.